A selection of T cell receptor beta chains follows, all from one sample in a study of blood T cell repertoires in COVID-19. Some clones are missing from TCRdb's copy, which holds only in-frame ones; the method was immunoSEQ multiplex PCR. The sample lists under 300,000 clones; 70% to 90% were seen once. Specimen: peripheral blood. The receptors shown here come from a woman aged 40 to 50 with acute or convalescent COVID-19. Each CDR3 is given with its conserved first and last residue. The order of the fields is J gene, D gene, V gene, CDR3 protein, CDR3 DNA. The D gene is left open where the match is weak.

>TRBJ1-5|.|TRBV10-3
CAIRPQGNQPQHF
TGTGCCATCAGACCACAGGGCAATCAGCCCCAGCATTTT
>TRBJ1-1|.|TRBV5-6
CASSLVPRVDTEAFF
TGTGCCAGCAGCTTGGTCCCCAGGGTTGACACTGAAGCTTTCTTT
>TRBJ1-2|.|TRBV2
CASSETGQNGYTF
TGTGCCAGCAGTGAAACTGGGCAGAATGGCTACACCTTC
>TRBJ1-6|.|TRBV25-1
CASSERRARDSPLHF
TGTGCCAGCAGTGAACGGAGGGCCAGGGATTCACCCCTCCACTTT
>TRBJ1-1|.|TRBV4-1
CASSQDPGSLTAFF
TGCGCCAGCAGCCAAGACCCAGGGTCGTTAACAGCTTTCTTT
>TRBJ1-4|TRBD1|TRBV27
CASKDEGAGFNEKLFF
TGTGCCAGCAAGGATGAGGGGGCGGGGTTTAATGAAAAACTGTTTTTT
>TRBJ1-2|.|TRBV30
CAWTTLGQGGYGYTF
TGTGCCTGGACGACGCTAGGGCAGGGAGGCTATGGCTACACCTTC
>TRBJ2-3|.|TRBV6-1
CASSELGGTLGYF
TGTGCCAGCAGTGAACTGGGGGGGACATTGGGGTATTTT
>TRBJ1-2|TRBD1|TRBV2
CASREQGAGYGYTF
TGTGCCAGCAGAGAACAGGGGGCTGGGTATGGCTACACCTTC
>TRBJ1-2|.|TRBV10-2
CASSESGALYGYTF
TGCGCCAGCAGTGAGTCGGGGGCTCTCTATGGCTACACCTTC